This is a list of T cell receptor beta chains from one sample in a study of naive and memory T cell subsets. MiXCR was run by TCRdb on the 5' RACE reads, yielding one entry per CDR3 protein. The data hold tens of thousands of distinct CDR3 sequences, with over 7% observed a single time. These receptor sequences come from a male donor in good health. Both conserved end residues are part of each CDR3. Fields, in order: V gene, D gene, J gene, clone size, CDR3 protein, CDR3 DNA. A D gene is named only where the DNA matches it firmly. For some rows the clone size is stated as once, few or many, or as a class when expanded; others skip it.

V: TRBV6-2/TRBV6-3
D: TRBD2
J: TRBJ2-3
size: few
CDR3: CASSPGLAGAGSTDTQYF
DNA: TGTGCCAGCAGCCCAGGACTAGCGGGAGCCGGAAGCACAGATACGCAGTATTTT

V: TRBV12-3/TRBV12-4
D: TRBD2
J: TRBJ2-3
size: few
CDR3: CASSRLAGAPDTQYF
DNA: TGTGCCAGCAGCCGACTAGCGGGGGCCCCAGATACGCAGTATTTT

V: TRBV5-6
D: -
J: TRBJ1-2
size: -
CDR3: CASRTQGPNYGYTF
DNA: TGTGCCAGCAGAACCCAGGGACCCAACTATGGCTACACCTTC

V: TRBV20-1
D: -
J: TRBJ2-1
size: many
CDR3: CSARGGWGFYNEQFF
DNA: TGCAGTGCTAGAGGAGGGTGGGGGTTCTACAATGAGCAGTTCTTC

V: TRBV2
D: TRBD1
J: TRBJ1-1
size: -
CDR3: CASSGDRGAEAFF
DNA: TGTGCCAGCAGTGGGGACAGGGGCGCTGAAGCTTTCTTT

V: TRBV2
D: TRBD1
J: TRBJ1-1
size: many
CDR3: CARRTGFSEAFF
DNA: TGTGCCAGACGGACAGGGTTCAGTGAAGCTTTCTTT

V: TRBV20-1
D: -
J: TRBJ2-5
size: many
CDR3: CSARRDFQETQYF
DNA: TGCAGTGCTAGGAGGGACTTCCAAGAGACCCAGTACTTC

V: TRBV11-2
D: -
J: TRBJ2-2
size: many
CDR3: CASSPRLNTGELFF
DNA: TGTGCCAGCAGCCCTCGGTTAAACACCGGGGAGCTGTTTTTT

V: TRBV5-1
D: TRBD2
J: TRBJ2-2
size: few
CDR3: CASSLVNSGGSRELFF
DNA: TGCGCCAGCAGCTTGGTTAATAGCGGGGGCTCGCGGGAGCTGTTTTTT

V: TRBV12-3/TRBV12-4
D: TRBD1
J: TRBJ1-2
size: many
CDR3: CASSPGQDYGYTF
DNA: TGTGCCAGCAGTCCCGGACAGGACTATGGCTACACCTTC

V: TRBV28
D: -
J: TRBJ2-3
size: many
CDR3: CASSLQADTQYF
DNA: TGTGCCAGCAGTTTACAGGCAGATACGCAGTATTTT

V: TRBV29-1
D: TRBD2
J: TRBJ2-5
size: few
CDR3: CSVGVTSAKETQYF
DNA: TGCAGCGTGGGGGTGACTAGCGCGAAAGAGACCCAGTACTTC

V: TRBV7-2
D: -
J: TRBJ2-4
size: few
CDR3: CASSPQPLAKNIQYF
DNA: TGTGCCAGCAGCCCCCAGCCGTTAGCCAAAAACATTCAGTACTTC

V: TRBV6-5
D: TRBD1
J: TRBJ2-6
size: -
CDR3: CASSLTGDSGANVLTF
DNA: TGTGCCAGCAGTCTGACAGGGGACTCTGGGGCCAACGTCCTGACTTTC

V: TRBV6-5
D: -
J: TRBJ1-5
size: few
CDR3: CASSPWGDQQGSNQPQHF
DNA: TGTGCCAGCAGTCCGTGGGGGGACCAGCAGGGGAGCAATCAGCCCCAGCATTTT

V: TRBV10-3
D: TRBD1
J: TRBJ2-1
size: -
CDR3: CAISESVTGTGEQFF
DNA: TGTGCCATCAGTGAGTCGGTAACAGGGACAGGTGAGCAGTTCTTC

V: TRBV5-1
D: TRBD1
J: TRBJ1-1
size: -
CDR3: CASSYDRGHTEAFF
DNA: TGCGCCAGCAGCTACGACAGGGGGCACACTGAAGCTTTCTTT

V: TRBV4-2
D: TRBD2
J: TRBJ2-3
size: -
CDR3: CASSPQTSGGRRGFADTQYF
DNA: TGTGCCAGCAGCCCACAAACTAGCGGGGGGCGCCGAGGTTTTGCAGATACGCAGTATTTT

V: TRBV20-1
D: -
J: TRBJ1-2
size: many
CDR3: CSAPAGGQGYTF
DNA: TGCAGTGCCCCGGCGGGGGGGCAAGGCTACACCTTC

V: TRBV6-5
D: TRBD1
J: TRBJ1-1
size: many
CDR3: CASSYSLNRGETEAFF
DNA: TGTGCCAGCAGTTACTCGTTGAACAGGGGGGAAACTGAAGCTTTCTTT

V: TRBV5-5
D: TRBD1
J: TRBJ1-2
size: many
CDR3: CASSQKFQGAGNYGYTF
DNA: TGTGCCAGCAGCCAGAAGTTCCAGGGGGCGGGTAACTATGGCTACACCTTC

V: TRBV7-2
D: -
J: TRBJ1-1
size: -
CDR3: CASSSYVIADWSTEAFF
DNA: TGTGCCAGCAGCTCATATGTCATCGCGGATTGGAGCACTGAAGCTTTCTTT

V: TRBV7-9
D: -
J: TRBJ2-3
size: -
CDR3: CASSLFGVDSLTDTQYF
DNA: TGTGCCAGCAGCTTATTCGGAGTGGACTCACTCACAGATACGCAGTATTTT